The entry below describes one TCR beta chain. As yet, its antigen is unknown. Trimming left V 7 bases short and J 9 bases short, with 19 bases between. Germline V gene data show CDR1 as LNHDA and CDR2 as SQIVND (reference sequence). The CDR3 is 15 amino acids. This sample stems from a study of T cells after yellow fever vaccination. Whole-study results and caveats: There was a small share of clonotypes that showed up in both the CD4 and CD8 compartments. A faster peak, day 5 versus 15, was reached by the weaker secondary response.

Production of TCR cDNA was by 5'RACE template switching, which also added a universal primer site and UMIs. TCRdb reanalysed the 5' RACE reads using MiXCR and keeps one entry per CDR3 protein. The table lists some 300,000 distinct CDR3 sequences, 7.5% to 9% of them singletons. V is TRBV19 and J is TRBJ1-6, with D unresolved. The source was CD4+ T cells sorted from PBMCs, collected 5 days after the yellow fever booster vaccination. This clonotype was obtained from a man between 18 and 29 years old who received the YFV17D yellow fever vaccine. The CDR3 nucleotides read TGTGCCAGTACCGTGGAGGTCACACGGTTTTCACCCCTCCACTTT. Its translation is CASTVEVTRFSPLHF.